The clone carrying this TCR beta chain was picked up a small number of times. The table came from immunoSEQ multiplex PCR; TCRdb's copy has only in-frame clones and leaves some out. The sample has fewer than 600,000 clones, roughly 72% seen once. The germline CDR1 and CDR2 sequences are LGHNA and YSLEER. The CDR3 has 15 amino acids. V lost 1 base and J lost 7, with 14 bases in between. This record comes from a study of shared clonotypes between healthy human individuals. The chain joins TRBV4-3 to TRBJ1-5; D not certain. This receptor was taken from a woman between 40 and 50 years old in good health. Some clones in this sample may be carry-over from other donors' samples. Source material: PBMCs. The CDR3 bases are TGCGCCAGCAGCCAAGGACTTAACGTTGGGCAGCCCCAGCATTTT. It is translated as CASSQGLNVGQPQHF.